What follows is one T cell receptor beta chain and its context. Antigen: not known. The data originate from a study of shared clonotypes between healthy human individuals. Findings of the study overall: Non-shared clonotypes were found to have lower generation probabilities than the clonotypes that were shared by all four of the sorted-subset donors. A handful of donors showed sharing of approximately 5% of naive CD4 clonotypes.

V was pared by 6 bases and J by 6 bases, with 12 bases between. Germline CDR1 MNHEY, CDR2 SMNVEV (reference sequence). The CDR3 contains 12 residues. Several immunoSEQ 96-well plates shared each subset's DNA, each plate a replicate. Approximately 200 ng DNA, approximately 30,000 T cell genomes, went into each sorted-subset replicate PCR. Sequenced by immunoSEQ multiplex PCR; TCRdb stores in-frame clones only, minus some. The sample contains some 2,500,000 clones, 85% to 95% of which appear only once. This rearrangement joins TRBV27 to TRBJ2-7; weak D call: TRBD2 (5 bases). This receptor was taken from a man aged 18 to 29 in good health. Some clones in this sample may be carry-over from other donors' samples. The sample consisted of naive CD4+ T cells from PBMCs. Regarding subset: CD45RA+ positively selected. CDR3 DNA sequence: TGTGCCAGCAGCATCCTACGGGGCGAGCAGTACTTC. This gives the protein CASSILRGEQYF.